This entry lists 5 T cell receptor beta chains sequenced from one sample in a study of T-cell reconstitution after alpha-beta-depleted transplantation in children. This sample's TCRbeta library carried unique molecular identifier barcodes. TCRdb redid the calling of the PCR reads with MiXCR, one entry per CDR3 protein. The sample consists of some 520,000 distinct CDR3 sequences, 32% of them appearing once. Specimen: PBMCs from the stem cell graft donor, collected from the stem cell graft. Source of these receptors: a human donor who donated a stem cell graft to a child with aplastic anemia.

This clonotype has only a few counts. The V call is TRBV20-1, the J call TRBJ2-1; the D is unclear. The CDR3 length is 15 residues. Germline V gene data show CDR1 as DFQATT and CDR2 as SNEGSKA (reference sequence). Trimming removed 1 base from V and 7 bases from J, with 17 bases in between. This CDR3 is CSARVSLKLENEQFF. The CDR3 coding sequence is TGCAGTGCTAGAGTAAGTCTGAAGCTTGAGAATGAGCAGTTCTTC.

A few counts support this clonotype. This chain joins TRBV5-1 and TRBJ2-1; 7 bases map to TRBD1. CDR1 is SGHRS, CDR2 YFSETQ, per germline. CDR3 length: 13 residues. The J segment lost 9 bases and the V segment lost 1 base, leaving 4 bases of the junction unmatched. CDR3 sequence (DNA): TGCGCCAGCAGCTTGACGACAGGGCCTGAGCAGTTCTTC. Its translation is CASSLTTGPEQFF. Using reference TRBV5-1 and TRBJ2-1 for the parts outside the CDR3, the full variable domain is KAGVTQTPRYLIKTRGQQVTLSCSPISGHRSVSWYQQTPGQGLQFLFEYFSETQRNKGNFPGRFSGRQFSNSRSEMNVSTLELGDSALYLCASSLTTGPEQFFGPGTRLTVL.

This clonotype was seen at least ten times. This rearrangement joins TRBV4-3 to TRBJ2-5; 10 bases fit TRBD2. Germline loops: CDR1 LGHNA, CDR2 YSLEER. Trimming took 0 bases from V and 5 from J; bases not matched to a gene: 6. The CDR3 is 16 residues long. CDR3 nucleotide sequence: TGCGCCAGCAGCCAAGATAGGGCTAGCGGGAGTGAGACCCAGTACTTC. This encodes CASSQDRASGSETQYF.

The chain is built from TRBV20-1 and TRBJ2-3; 13 bases match TRBD2. Germline V CDR1 and CDR2: DFQATT, SNEGSKA (reference sequence). The CDR3 spans 16 residues. With V trimmed by 2 bases and J by 1 base, 3 bases remained unmatched. For the CDR3, the DNA is TGCAGTGCTAGACTCGGACTAGCGGGGGGCACAGATACGCAGTATTTT. The encoded protein is CSARLGLAGGTDTQYF.

CDR3 nucleotide sequence: TGCAGCGTACCCAGGGGCATTCAAGAGACCCAGTACTTC. Translation gives CSVPRGIQETQYF. The chain couples TRBV29-1 to TRBJ2-5; D may be TRBD1 (6 bases). Trimming removed 6 bases from V and 2 bases from J, with 13 bases in between. This CDR3 has 13 amino acids. Germline V lookup: CDR1 SQVTM, CDR2 ANQGSEA.